This entry lists 25 T cell receptor beta chains sequenced from one sample in a study of CD8 T cells in ankylosing spondylitis. For these receptors, no antigen is known. Study-wide results and caveats: Within ankylosing spondylitis blood, a TCR beta motif made up of eight or nine highly homologous variants appeared to be characteristic.

TCRdb called the 5' RACE reads again in MiXCR, with one record for every CDR3 protein. The sample carries 400,000 or so distinct CDR3 sequences, 25% to 30% recorded once. Material for sequencing was blood, either unsorted or a sorted T cell fraction (not recorded which). Receptor source: a male donor with ankylosing spondylitis.

V usage is TRBV30 and J usage is TRBJ1-1; D is possibly TRBD1 (6 bases). The CDR3 totals 14 residues. V was pared by 6 bases and J by 3 bases, with 17 bases between. Germline CDR1 and CDR2: GTSNPN and SVGIG (reference sequence). The CDR3 coding sequence is TGTGCCTGCAGAAGAGGGGGGGAGGACACTGAAGCTTTCTTT. Amino acids: CACRRGGEDTEAFF.

This clonotype occurred a few times. The rearrangement joins TRBV12-3 or TRBV12-4 to TRBJ1-2, with 9 bases that match TRBD1. This CDR3 region has 15 residues. The junction had 4 bases not matched to a gene; V was cut back by 1 base and J by 4 bases. CDR3 in amino acids: CASSLEGQGTYGYTF. The CDR3 bases are TGTGCCAGCAGTTTAGAAGGACAGGGGACCTATGGCTACACCTTC.

V and J are TRBV7-2 and TRBJ1-6, with D hard to call. V shed 6 bases and J shed 2 bases, with 5 bases lying between them. CDR3 length: 13 residues. Germline V gives CDR1 SGHTA, CDR2 FQGNSA. CDR3 residues: CASSPTYNSPLHF. CDR3 coding DNA: TGTGCCAGCAGTCCGACCTATAATTCACCCCTCCACTTT. The full variable domain, with the rest looked up from reference TRBV7-2 and TRBJ1-6, is GAGVSQSPSNKVTEKGKDVELRCDPISGHTALYWYRQSLGQGLEFLIYFQGNSAPDKSGLPSDRFSAERTGGSVSTLTIQRTQQEDSAVYLCASSPTYNSPLHFGNGTRLTVT.

This clonotype was seen only a few times. The chain uses TRBV20-1 and TRBJ2-7; TRBD1 is a possible D gene (5 bases). Trimming stripped 0 bases from V and 2 bases from J, with 11 bases between. CDR3 length equals 14 residues. In germline, CDR1 is DFQATT, CDR2 SNEGSKA (reference sequence). As DNA, the CDR3 is TGCAGTGCTAGAGATGCAGGGAATACCTACGAGCAGTACTTC. It is translated as CSARDAGNTYEQYF.

The chain uses TRBV14 and TRBJ1-4; no definite D call. V dropped 4 bases and J dropped 0 bases, with 6 bases sitting between them. The CDR3 runs to 14 residues. Germline V gene sequence: CDR1 SGHDN, CDR2 FVKESK. The CDR3 is CASSPRTTNEKLFF. The CDR3 DNA sequence: TGTGCCAGCAGCCCCAGAACAACTAATGAAAAACTGTTTTTT.

The chain carries TRBV12-3 or TRBV12-4 and TRBJ2-7; TRBD1 aligns across 9 bases. This CDR3 spans 15 amino acids. After removal of 3 bases from V and 1 base from J, the junction contained 4 bases not matched to a gene. The CDR3 nucleotides read TGTGCCAGCAGTTTCCAGACAGGGGGTTCCTACGAGCAGTACTTC. It yields the protein CASSFQTGGSYEQYF.

V usage is TRBV19 and J usage is TRBJ2-1; 13 bases are a match to TRBD2. CDR3 length equals 15 residues. Germline values: CDR1 LNHDA, CDR2 SQIVND (reference sequence). V shed 7 bases, J shed 14 bases, and the junction held 14 bases outside the gene matches. Written as DNA, the CDR3 is TGTGCCAGTAATACCGGGACTAGCGGGAATAGGGTCGAGTTCTTC. Translating gives CASNTGTSGNRVEFF.

This clonotype was counted between two and nine times. The chain links TRBV20-1 to TRBJ2-1, with D hard to call. The CDR3 extends over 10 amino acids. V shed 3 bases and J shed 5 bases, with 2 bases lying between them. Looked up from germline, CDR1 is DFQATT and CDR2 is SNEGSKA (reference sequence). In nucleotides, the CDR3 is TGCAGTGCTAGTAACAATGAGCAGTTCTTC. Amino acids: CSASNNEQFF.

This clonotype was counted between two and nine times. The rearrangement links TRBV20-1 to TRBJ2-3; a possible D gene is TRBD2 (7 bases). In germline, CDR1 is DFQATT, CDR2 SNEGSKA (reference sequence). The CDR3 extends over 14 amino acids. Trimming took 5 bases from V and 3 from J, leaving 15 bases between them. CDR3 DNA: TGCAGTGCTTTCGGGGGGCAGCGAACAGATACGCAGTATTTT. It yields the protein CSAFGGQRTDTQYF.

A few counts support this clonotype. The chain uses TRBV5-1 and TRBJ2-1, with 7 nucleotides matching TRBD2. J was trimmed by 4 bases and V by 2 bases; bases with no gene match: 6. Germline CDR1 is SGHRS and CDR2 is YFSETQ. The CDR3 runs to 15 residues. DNA for the CDR3: TGCGCCAGCAGCTTCGGCGGGAGTACGTACAATGAGCAGTTCTTC. It is translated as CASSFGGSTYNEQFF.

This clonotype was detected only a few times. CDR3 DNA sequence: TGTGCCAGCAGGGGTGGGAATGGCTACACCTTC. It codes for CASRGGNGYTF. V gene TRBV19 combines with J gene TRBJ1-2; weak D call: TRBD1 (6 bases). Per germline, CDR1 LNHDA and CDR2 SQIVND (reference sequence). The CDR3 runs 11 residues. Between the trimmed V and J ends, which lost 9 bases and 6 bases, there was a span of 11 bases.

This clonotype was seen more than once but under ten times. The chain links TRBV5-5 to TRBJ1-5; tentative D call: TRBD1 (5 bases). The ends were cut back, 4 bases at V and 3 bases at J, with 17 bases in the middle. The length of the CDR3 is 16 residues. Germline CDR1 reads SGHKS; CDR2 reads YYEKEE (reference sequence). The CDR3 nucleotides read TGTGCCAGCAGCCGCGTGGGGACCGCAGACAATCAGCCCCAGCATTTT. This codes for CASSRVGTADNQPQHF.

This chain uses TRBV5-1 with TRBJ2-5; 9 bases agree with TRBD2. Germline V gene data show CDR1 as SGHRS and CDR2 as YFSETQ. Trimming took 2 bases from V and 10 from J; bases not matched to a gene: 3. This CDR3 has 12 amino acids. Here the CDR3 DNA reads TGCGCCAGCAGCTTCGAGCGGGAGGTCCAGTACTTC. Translation gives CASSFEREVQYF.

The chain recombines TRBV20-1 with TRBJ2-1; TRBD2 matches at 14 bases. The germline V gene has CDR1 DFQATT and CDR2 SNEGSKA (reference sequence). With V trimmed by 5 bases and J by 7 bases, 4 bases remained unmatched. CDR3 length equals 14 residues. The CDR3 loop is CSAETSGRENEQFF. The CDR3 nucleotides are TGCAGTGCTGAGACTAGCGGGAGGGAGAATGAGCAGTTCTTC.

The rearrangement links TRBV7-2 to TRBJ2-3; 7 nucleotides line up with TRBD1. Per germline, CDR1 SGHTA and CDR2 FQGNSA. J lost 6 bases, V lost 4 bases, and 13 bases had no gene match. The CDR3 is made up of 16 amino acids. The CDR3 spells CASSSIGQVRLDTQYF. The CDR3 region has the DNA TGTGCCAGCAGCTCAATCGGACAGGTCCGACTCGATACGCAGTATTTT.

CDR3 bases: TGTGCCACCATTCTCAAAGGGTCCACTTACAATGAGCAGTTCTTC. Its protein is CATILKGSTYNEQFF. This chain joins TRBV24-1 and TRBJ2-1; D unresolved. The length of the CDR3 is 15 residues. Trimming took off 8 bases at V and 4 bases at J, with 17 bases between the two ends. CDR1 KGHDR and CDR2 SFDVKD come from the germline V gene.

This clonotype showed up just a few times. The gene calls are TRBV24-1 and TRBJ2-3; 9 nucleotides line up with TRBD1. This CDR3 is 16 amino acids long. The germline V gene has CDR1 KGHDR and CDR2 SFDVKD. The ends lost 1 base at V and 6 bases at J; junction bases unmatched: 7. The DNA of the CDR3 is TGTGCCACCAGTGATTTTGCCGGGACAGGGTTGGATACGCAGTATTTT. Its translation: CATSDFAGTGLDTQYF.

This clonotype was counted only a few times. The chain uses TRBV3-1 and TRBJ2-7; D is undetermined. V lost 1 base and J 3 bases, leaving 13 bases between the germline ends. Germline CDR1 is LGHDT and CDR2 is YNNKEL (reference sequence). The CDR3 covers 15 residues. The CDR3 region is CASSQGMVVYYEQYF. CDR3 nucleotides: TGTGCCAGCAGCCAAGGAATGGTGGTCTACTACGAGCAGTACTTC.

CDR3 coding DNA: TGTGCCACAAAACCCCGACTAGCGGGAGTAACAGATACGCAGTATTTT. Its protein is CATKPRLAGVTDTQYF. This chain connects TRBV27 to TRBJ2-3; TRBD2 aligns across 12 bases. There are 16 residues in the CDR3. CDR1 and CDR2 (germline): MNHEY, SMNVEV (reference sequence). Trimming cost V 10 bases and J 3 bases; bases outside gene matches: 11.

Only a few counts were recorded for this clonotype. The gene calls are TRBV5-1 and TRBJ1-3; no reliable D call. V shed 0 bases and J shed 0 bases, with 7 bases lying between them. The CDR3 runs to 15 residues. Looked up from germline, CDR1 is SGHRS and CDR2 is YFSETQ. CDR3 in DNA: TGCGCCAGCAGCTTGGCGCCAGACTCTGGAAACACCATATATTTT. The encoded protein is CASSLAPDSGNTIYF.

The V gene is TRBV12-3 or TRBV12-4, the J gene TRBJ1-1; no definite D call. Trimming cost V 3 bases and J 7 bases, with 12 bases left between them. This CDR3 is 13 amino acids long. This chain's CDR3 is CASSFRAELEAFF. Written as DNA, the CDR3 is TGTGCCAGCAGTTTTCGGGCGGAACTTGAAGCTTTCTTT.

There are a few counts of this clonotype. The chain has TRBV7-2 and TRBJ1-1; 8 bases align to TRBD1. Germline values: CDR1 SGHTA, CDR2 FQGNSA. The CDR3 has 15 amino acids. The junction had 5 bases not matched to a gene; V was cut back by 5 bases and J by 0 bases. DNA of the CDR3: TGTGCCAGCAGCATACAGGGGGGTATGAACACTGAAGCTTTCTTT. Translated: CASSIQGGMNTEAFF. Based on the CDR3 plus reference TRBV7-2 and TRBJ1-1, the full variable domain is GAGVSQSPSNKVTEKGKDVELRCDPISGHTALYWYRQSLGQGLEFLIYFQGNSAPDKSGLPSDRFSAERTGGSVSTLTIQRTQQEDSAVYLCASSIQGGMNTEAFFGQGTRLTVV.

In this sample, this clonotype turned up a few times. CDR3 in amino acids: CASSIPGTSGRETQYF. Written as DNA, the CDR3 is TGTGCCAGTAGTATCCCGGGGACTAGCGGGAGAGAGACCCAGTACTTC. The chain couples TRBV19 to TRBJ2-5, with 14 bases matching TRBD2. The CDR3 totals 16 residues. J was trimmed by 4 bases and V by 3 bases; bases with no gene match: 4. The germline gives CDR1 LNHDA, CDR2 SQIVND (reference sequence).

The V gene is TRBV7-9, the J gene TRBJ2-5; D is undetermined. Per the germline V gene, CDR1 is SEHNR and CDR2 is FQNEAQ (reference sequence). CDR3 length: 13 amino acids. The V end lost 7 bases, the J end lost 1 base, and 10 bases lay between the germline ends. Here the CDR3 DNA reads TGTGCCAGCAAACGATCATCCCAAGAGACCCAGTACTTC. It codes for CASKRSSQETQYF.

J is TRBJ2-1 and V is TRBV20-1; possible D gene TRBD2, 6 bases. V lost 3 bases and J lost 0, with 12 bases in between. The germline gives CDR1 DFQATT, CDR2 SNEGSKA (reference sequence). The CDR3 has 15 residues. CDR3 protein: CSASPGTYSYNEQFF. CDR3 in DNA: TGCAGTGCTAGCCCCGGGACTTACTCCTACAATGAGCAGTTCTTC.